This passage covers 3 T cell receptor beta chains from one sample sequenced in a study of blood T cell repertoires in COVID-19. Method: immunoSEQ multiplex PCR; TCRdb's copy keeps in-frame clones and lacks some. The sample gives around 210,000 clones, about 82% of which show up once; approximately 5% is in the top ten. Sequenced: peripheral blood. Receptors originate from a man between 45 and 60 years old with COVID-19, enrolled during active disease.

This chain uses TRBV5-1 with TRBJ2-2; 7 positions agree with TRBD1. The J segment lost 5 bases and the V segment lost 4 bases, leaving 14 bases of the junction unmatched. Germline V gives CDR1 SGHRS, CDR2 YFSETQ. The CDR3 has 17 residues. As DNA, the CDR3 is TGCGCCAGCAGCCCGGTACCGGGACAGACAGGAACCGGGGAGCTGTTTTTT. Translated, it gives CASSPVPGQTGTGELFF.

The V call is TRBV5-1, the J call TRBJ2-2; 7 bases match TRBD1. The CDR3 covers 16 residues. Germline values: CDR1 SGHRS, CDR2 YFSETQ. Germline trimming cut 2 bases from V and 1 base from J; bases unmatched to any gene: 5. The CDR3, as DNA: TGCGCCAGCAGCTTCCGGACAGGCGTGAACACCGGGGAGCTGTTTTTT. Translated: CASSFRTGVNTGELFF. Using reference TRBV5-1 and TRBJ2-2 for the parts outside the CDR3, the full variable domain is KAGVTQTPRYLIKTRGQQVTLSCSPISGHRSVSWYQQTPGQGLQFLFEYFSETQRNKGNFPGRFSGRQFSNSRSEMNVSTLELGDSALYLCASSFRTGVNTGELFFGEGSRLTVL.

V gene TRBV15 combines with J gene TRBJ2-5; 11 bases line up with TRBD2. CDR3 size: 15 residues. The V gene end was trimmed by 5 bases and the J gene end by 2 bases; junction bases not matched to a gene: 4. Germline CDR1 is LNHNV and CDR2 is YYDKDF (reference sequence). The CDR3 nucleotides read TGTGCCACCAGCCGTCTAGCGGGGGGACAAGAGACCCAGTACTTC. Its protein is CATSRLAGGQETQYF.